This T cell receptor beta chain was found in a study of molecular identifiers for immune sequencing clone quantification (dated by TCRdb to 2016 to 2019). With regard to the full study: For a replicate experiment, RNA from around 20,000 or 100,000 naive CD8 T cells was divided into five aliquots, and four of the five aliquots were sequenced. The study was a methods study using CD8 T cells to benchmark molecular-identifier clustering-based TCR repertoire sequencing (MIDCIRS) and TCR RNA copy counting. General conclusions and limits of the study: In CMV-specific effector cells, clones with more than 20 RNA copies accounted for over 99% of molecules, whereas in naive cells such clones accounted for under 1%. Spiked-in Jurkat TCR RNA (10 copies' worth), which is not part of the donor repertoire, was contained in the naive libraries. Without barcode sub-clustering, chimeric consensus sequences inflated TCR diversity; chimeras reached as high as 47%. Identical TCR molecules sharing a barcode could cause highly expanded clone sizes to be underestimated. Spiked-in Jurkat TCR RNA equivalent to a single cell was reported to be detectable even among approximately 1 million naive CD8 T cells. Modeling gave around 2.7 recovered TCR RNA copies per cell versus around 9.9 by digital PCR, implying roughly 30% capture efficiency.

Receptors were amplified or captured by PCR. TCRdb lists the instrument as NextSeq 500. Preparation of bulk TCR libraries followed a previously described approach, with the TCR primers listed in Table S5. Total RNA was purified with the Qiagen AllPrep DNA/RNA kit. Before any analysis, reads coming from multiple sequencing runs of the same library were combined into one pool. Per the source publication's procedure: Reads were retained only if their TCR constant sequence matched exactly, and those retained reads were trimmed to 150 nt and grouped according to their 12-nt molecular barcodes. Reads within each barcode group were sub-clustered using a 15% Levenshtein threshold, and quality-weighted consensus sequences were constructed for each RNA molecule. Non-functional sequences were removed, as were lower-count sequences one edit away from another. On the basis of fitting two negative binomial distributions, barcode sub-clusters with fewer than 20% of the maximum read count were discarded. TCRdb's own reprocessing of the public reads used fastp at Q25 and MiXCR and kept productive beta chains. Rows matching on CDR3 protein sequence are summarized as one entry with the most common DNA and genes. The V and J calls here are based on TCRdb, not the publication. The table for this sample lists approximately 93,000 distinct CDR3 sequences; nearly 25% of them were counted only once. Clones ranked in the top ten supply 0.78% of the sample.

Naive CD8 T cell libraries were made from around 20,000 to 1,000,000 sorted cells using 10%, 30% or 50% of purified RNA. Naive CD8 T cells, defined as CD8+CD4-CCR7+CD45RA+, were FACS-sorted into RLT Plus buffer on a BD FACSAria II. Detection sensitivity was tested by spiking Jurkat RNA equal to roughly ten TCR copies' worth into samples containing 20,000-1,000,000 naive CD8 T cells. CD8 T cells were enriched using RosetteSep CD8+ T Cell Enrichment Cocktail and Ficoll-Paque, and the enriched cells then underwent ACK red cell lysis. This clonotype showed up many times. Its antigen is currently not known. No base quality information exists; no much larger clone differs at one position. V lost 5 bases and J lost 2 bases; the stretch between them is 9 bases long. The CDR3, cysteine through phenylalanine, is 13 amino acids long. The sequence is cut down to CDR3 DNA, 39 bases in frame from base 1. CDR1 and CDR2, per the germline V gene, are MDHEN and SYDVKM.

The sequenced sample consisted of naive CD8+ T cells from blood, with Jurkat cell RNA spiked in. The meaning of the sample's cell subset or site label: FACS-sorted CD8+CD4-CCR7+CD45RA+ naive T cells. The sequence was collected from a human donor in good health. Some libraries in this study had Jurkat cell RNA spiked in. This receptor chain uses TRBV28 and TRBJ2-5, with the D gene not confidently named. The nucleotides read TGTGCCAGCAGTAGACCTGGGCAAGAGACCCAGTACTTC. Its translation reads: CASSRPGQETQYF.